Following are 5 T cell receptor beta chains from one sample sequenced in a study of cytomegalovirus exposure and HLA in healthy donors. Primers: 60 Vbeta forward and 13 Jbeta reverse. The repertoire was sequenced with immunoSEQ multiplex PCR; TCRdb's copy has only in-frame clones and lacks some. The table has 90,000 to 120,000 clones, roughly 80% seen once. The sequenced sample consisted of PBMCs. The origin of the receptors is a woman aged 35 to 49 in good health and CMV-seronegative.

This chain uses TRBV4-3 with TRBJ1-4; D is perhaps TRBD1 (5 bases). Looked up from germline, CDR1 is LGHNA and CDR2 is YSLEER. The CDR3 spans 15 residues. The V and J ends lost 4 bases and 2 bases respectively, with 11 bases between them. The CDR3 bases are TGCGCCAGCAGCCCATCGGAGGGGACTAATGAAAAACTGTTTTTT. Amino acid sequence: CASSPSEGTNEKLFF.

The V call is TRBV7-8, the J call TRBJ2-4, with 8 bases identical to TRBD1. V lost 6 bases, J lost 9 bases, and 7 bases stayed unmatched. Per germline, CDR1 SGHVS and CDR2 FQNEAQ. The CDR3 is 13 residues long. CDR3 DNA sequence: TGTGCCAGCAGGCTAGACAGGGGTGGCATTCAGTACTTC. Protein: CASRLDRGGIQYF.

This clone has just a few counts. The chain carries TRBV7-3 and TRBJ1-3; possible D gene TRBD1, 6 bases. Deletions cut 4 bases from V and 2 bases from J, with 12 bases between. The CDR3 sequence is 15 residues long. Germline CDR1 SGHTA, CDR2 FQGTGA. CDR3 nucleotides: TGTGCCAGCAGCTCCCAACAGGGACCTGGAAACACCATATATTTT. Residues: CASSSQQGPGNTIYF.

The V call is TRBV4-1, the J call TRBJ2-7; 9 nucleotides line up with TRBD1. CDR1 and CDR2 from the germline V gene are MGHRA and YSYEKL. The CDR3 sequence is 15 residues long. The V and J ends lost 5 bases and 2 bases, in that order; junction bases with no gene match: 7. The CDR3 sequence is CASSVYRGQAYEQYF. The CDR3 DNA reads as TGCGCCAGCAGCGTCTACAGGGGGCAGGCCTACGAGCAGTACTTC.

The chain combines TRBV5-4 with TRBJ1-1; D is perhaps TRBD1 (5 bases). Germline assignment: CDR1 SGHNT and CDR2 YYREEE (reference sequence). V gave up 6 bases and J gave up 4 bases, with 13 bases separating them. The CDR3 contains 13 residues. DNA for the CDR3: TGTGCCAGCACCCTGGGGGGTTCCACTGAAGCTTTCTTT. Translated: CASTLGGSTEAFF.